These 8 T cell receptor beta chains originate from one sample sequenced in a study of regulatory T cells in long-lasting Graves disease. Time point specified: newly diagnosed GD, antithyroid drugs for less than 3 months. PBMC RNA was the source of the TCR library. Libraries of TCR beta came from iRepertoire HTBI primers plus Arm-PCR of CDR3 regions. TCRdb processed the multiplex PCR reads anew with MiXCR; each CDR3 protein has one entry. The table lists 450,000 to 600,000 distinct CDR3 sequences, approximately 13% of them singletons. These data also formed part of another study, on T cells in Graves' hyperthyroidism and ophthalmopathy.

The sample in question was peripheral blood mononuclear cells (PBMCs), obtained at new diagnosis, from a patient treated with antithyroid drugs. All receptors derive from a young man with Graves disease.

In this sample, this clonotype turned up many times. V usage is TRBV20-1 and J usage is TRBJ2-7, with D unresolved. V lost 4 bases to trimming and J lost 3 bases, with 16 bases between them. The CDR3 contains 14 residues. From germline, CDR1 is DFQATT and CDR2 SNEGSKA (reference sequence). CDR3: CSANPVVNGYEQYF. For the CDR3, the DNA is TGCAGTGCTAACCCTGTAGTAAACGGCTACGAGCAGTACTTC.

The J gene is TRBJ2-1, the V gene TRBV27; 11 bases line up with TRBD2. This CDR3 contains 18 residues. Germline V gene sequence: CDR1 MNHEY, CDR2 SMNVEV (reference sequence). The V and J ends lost 6 bases and 8 bases, in that order; junction bases with no gene match: 18. CDR3 in amino acids: CASSPGPGLAVAIDEQFF. CDR3 sequence (DNA): TGTGCCAGCAGCCCGGGCCCGGGACTAGCGGTGGCGATCGATGAGCAGTTCTTC.

The chain is built from TRBV30 and TRBJ1-5, with D unresolved. The CDR3 loop spans 14 amino acids. V was clipped by 1 base and J by 2 bases, with 9 bases between them. The germline CDR1 and CDR2 sequences are GTSNPN and SVGIG (reference sequence). For the CDR3, the DNA is TGTGCCTGGAGTGGAGGGTACGGCAATCAGCCCCAGCATTTT. It encodes CAWSGGYGNQPQHF.

The chain is built from TRBV4-2 and TRBJ1-1, with D hard to call. Germline lookup yields CDR1 LGHNA and CDR2 YNFKEQ. This CDR3 has 15 residues. The germline V and J ends were trimmed by 0 bases and 0 bases, with 8 bases remaining between them. CDR3 amino acids: CASSQDDGLNTEAFF. For the CDR3, the DNA is TGTGCCAGCAGCCAAGACGACGGACTGAACACTGAAGCTTTCTTT.

This clonotype was detected ten times or more. The rearrangement joins TRBV20-1 to TRBJ2-5; the D call may be TRBD1 or TRBD2 (6 bases each). V lost 0 bases and J lost 5, with 13 bases in between. This CDR3 has 14 residues. CDR1 and CDR2 from the germline V gene are DFQATT and SNEGSKA (reference sequence). The CDR3 sequence is CSARDEGGRETQYF. For the CDR3, the DNA is TGCAGTGCTAGAGATGAGGGGGGCCGGGAGACCCAGTACTTC.

This clonotype showed up many times. The chain couples TRBV2 to TRBJ1-1, with TRBD1 as a possible D gene (5 bases). This CDR3 contains 12 residues. Trimming took 6 bases from V and 6 from J, leaving 11 bases between them. The germline CDR1 and CDR2 sequences are SNHLY and FYNNEI. CDR3 amino acids: CASRSGWAEAFF. The CDR3 DNA is TGTGCCAGCAGATCAGGGTGGGCTGAAGCTTTCTTT.

This clonotype was observed at least ten times. The CDR3 loop is CASSPWGWAGELFF. The CDR3 DNA reads as TGTGCCAGCAGCCCCTGGGGATGGGCCGGGGAGCTGTTTTTT. V gene TRBV6-1 combines with J gene TRBJ2-2; no definite D call. V lost 6 bases to trimming and J lost 6 bases, with 14 bases between them. Germline CDR1 and CDR2: MNHNS and SASEGT. CDR3 length: 14 amino acids.

This clonotype was seen a handful of times. This chain links TRBV5-1 with TRBJ2-1; 10 bases align to TRBD2. The CDR3 runs 13 residues. Germline loops: CDR1 SGHRS, CDR2 YFSETQ. V shed 6 bases, J shed 7 bases, and the junction held 4 bases outside the gene matches. Here the CDR3 DNA reads TGCGCCAGCAAACTAGCGGGGCCGAATGAGCAGTTCTTC. Translated: CASKLAGPNEQFF. Looking up the rest from reference TRBV5-1 and TRBJ2-1 gives the full variable domain: KAGVTQTPRYLIKTRGQQVTLSCSPISGHRSVSWYQQTPGQGLQFLFEYFSETQRNKGNFPGRFSGRQFSNSRSEMNVSTLELGDSALYLCASKLAGPNEQFFGPGTRLTVL.